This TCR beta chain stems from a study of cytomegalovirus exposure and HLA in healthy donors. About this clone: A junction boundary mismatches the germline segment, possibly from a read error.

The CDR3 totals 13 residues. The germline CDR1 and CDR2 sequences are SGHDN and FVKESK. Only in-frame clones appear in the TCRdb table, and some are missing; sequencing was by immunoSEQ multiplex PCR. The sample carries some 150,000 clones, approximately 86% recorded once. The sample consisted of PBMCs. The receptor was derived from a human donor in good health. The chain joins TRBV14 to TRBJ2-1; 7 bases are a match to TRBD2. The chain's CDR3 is CASSQDWKRGQVF. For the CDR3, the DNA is TGTGCCAGCAGCCAAGATTGGAAGCGGGGCCAAGTCTTC. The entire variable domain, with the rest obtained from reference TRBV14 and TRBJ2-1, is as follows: EAGVTQFPSHSVIEKGQTVTLRCDPISGHDNLYWYRRVMGKEIKFLLHFVKESKQDESGMPNNRFLAERTGGTYSTLKVQPAELEDSGVYFCASSQDWKRGQVFGPGTRLTVL.